These T cell receptor beta chains were read from a single sample in a study of blood T cells in healthy people across ages. TCRdb passed the 5' RACE reads through MiXCR, listing each CDR3 protein once. The sample lists roughly 700,000 distinct CDR3 sequences, approximately 25% occurring once. This sample was shared with a second study, whose subject was T cells of mothers and their children.

The sequenced material came from blood. The origin of the receptors is a boy aged 10-17 years in good health. Each CDR3 is given with its conserved first and last residue. The D gene is left open where the match is weak. A clone size is listed for some rows: how often the clone was seen (once, few, many), or a class if it is expanded.

>few|TRBJ2-7|-|TRBV9|14
CASSPGHRTYEQYF
TGTGCCAGCAGCCCCGGGCACAGGACCTACGAGCAGTACTTC
>-|TRBJ2-7|TRBD1|TRBV13|17
CASSSDPGGTGFFEQYF
TGTGCCAGCAGCTCAGACCCTGGGGGGACAGGGTTTTTCGAGCAGTACTTC
>few|TRBJ2-5|TRBD2|TRBV20-1|15
CSARSGRAWEETQCF
TGCAGTGCTAGAAGCGGGAGGGCCTGGGAGGAGACCCAGTGCTTC
>-|TRBJ1-2|-|TRBV6-5|16
CASSSRGKLFNYGYTF
TGTGCCAGCAGTTCCAGGGGCAAGCTTTTTAACTATGGCTACACCTTC
>few|TRBJ1-1|-|TRBV3-1|13
CASSRGTPAEAFF
TGTGCCAGCAGCCGCGGGACTCCCGCTGAAGCTTTCTTT
>few|TRBJ2-7|-|TRBV4-1|17
CASSQDPDYPPSYEQYF
TGCGCCAGCAGCCAAGATCCCGACTATCCTCCTTCCTACGAGCAGTACTTC
>-|TRBJ2-3|TRBD2|TRBV5-4|18
CTSSLLTSRITSTDTQYF
TGTACCAGCAGCTTACTGACTAGCAGAATCACTAGCACAGATACGCAGTATTTT
>-|TRBJ2-6|-|TRBV2|16
CASSVFGSSGANVLTF
TGTGCCAGCAGTGTCTTCGGTTCTTCTGGGGCCAACGTCCTGACTTTC
>-|TRBJ2-7|TRBD1|TRBV12-3/TRBV12-4|15
CASSLVRTGQDEQYF
TGTGCCAGCAGTTTAGTCCGGACAGGGCAGGACGAGCAGTACTTC
>-|TRBJ2-1|-|TRBV3-1|14
CASSQGVSGHEQFF
TGTGCCAGCAGCCAAGGTGTTAGCGGTCATGAGCAGTTCTTC
>few|TRBJ2-1|-|TRBV12-3/TRBV12-4|12
CASRRIENEQFF
TGTGCCAGCCGACGCATAGAAAATGAGCAGTTCTTC
>few|TRBJ2-5|TRBD2|TRBV4-1|15
CASSQEGASGETQYF
TGCGCCAGCAGCCAAGAGGGCGCTAGCGGAGAGACCCAGTACTTC
>-|TRBJ2-7|-|TRBV7-2|13
CASGQPGKDEQYF
TGTGCCAGCGGTCAGCCTGGGAAAGACGAGCAGTACTTC
>-|TRBJ2-3|TRBD1|TRBV2|17
CASSVGDRGQDGDTQYF
TGTGCCAGCAGTGTGGGGGACAGGGGGCAAGACGGGGATACGCAGTATTTT
>few|TRBJ2-2|TRBD1|TRBV13|15
CASSARQGFTGELFF
TGTGCCAGCAGCGCAAGACAGGGATTCACCGGGGAGCTGTTTTTT
>-|TRBJ2-7|-|TRBV6-5|16
CASSYSYRASSYEQYF
TGTGCCAGCAGTTACTCTTACAGGGCCAGCTCCTACGAGCAGTACTTC
>few|TRBJ2-7|TRBD2|TRBV12-3/TRBV12-4|12
CASTPGGYEQYF
TGTGCCAGCACACCGGGGGGCTACGAGCAGTACTTC
>few|TRBJ1-2|-|TRBV6-5|12
CASSLTGTGYTF
TGTGCCAGCAGTTTAACAGGGACCGGCTACACCTTC
>-|TRBJ2-3|-|TRBV20-1|13
CSGTGSGRDTQYF
TGCAGTGGAACCGGGTCAGGTCGAGATACGCAGTATTTT
>-|TRBJ2-1|-|TRBV20-1|11
CSARVGGEHFF
TGCAGTGCTAGGGTAGGGGGTGAGCACTTCTTC
>many|TRBJ2-4|-|TRBV7-2|14
CASSRTGSKNIQYF
TGTGCCAGCAGCCGAACAGGGTCCAAAAACATTCAGTACTTC
>-|TRBJ2-7|TRBD2|TRBV7-2|15
CASSLQRGFSYEQYF
TGTGCCAGCAGCTTGCAGCGGGGGTTCTCCTACGAGCAGTACTTC
>-|TRBJ1-4|-|TRBV6-1|15
CASSEDWGEWEKLFF
TGTGCCAGCAGTGAAGACTGGGGGGAGTGGGAAAAACTGTTTTTT
>-|TRBJ2-3|-|TRBV5-1|14
CASRWRTGADTQYF
TGCGCCAGCAGATGGAGAACGGGGGCAGATACGCAGTATTTT
>-|TRBJ2-5|TRBD2|TRBV29-1|15
CSVEGGEGLVETQYF
TGCAGCGTTGAGGGCGGGGAGGGTTTGGTAGAGACCCAGTACTTC
>few|TRBJ2-7|TRBD2|TRBV7-2|16
CASGTSAASGFYEQYF
TGTGCCAGCGGAACGTCGGCGGCTAGCGGCTTCTACGAGCAGTACTTC
>-|TRBJ2-4|TRBD1|TRBV3-1|18
CASSQVGGRGKAKNIQYF
TGTGCCAGCAGCCAAGTTGGAGGCAGGGGGAAGGCCAAAAACATTCAGTACTTC
>-|TRBJ2-5|-|TRBV20-1|13
CSARDLTVETQYF
TGCAGTGCTAGAGATCTTACAGTTGAGACCCAGTACTTC
>-|TRBJ2-3|-|TRBV27|11
CASWDTDTQYF
TGTGCCAGCTGGGACACAGATACGCAGTATTTT
>once|TRBJ2-4|-|TRBV7-2|17
CASSLDPGTLAKNIQYF
TGTGCCAGCAGCTTAGACCCGGGCACATTAGCCAAAAACATTCAGTACTTC
>-|TRBJ1-1|-|TRBV12-3/TRBV12-4|15
CASTHTISGPPEAFF
TGTGCCAGCACCCATACAATTTCGGGGCCCCCTGAAGCTTTCTTT
>few|TRBJ2-1|-|TRBV7-7|13
CASSLDFDNEQFF
TGTGCTAGCAGCTTAGATTTTGACAATGAGCAGTTCTTC